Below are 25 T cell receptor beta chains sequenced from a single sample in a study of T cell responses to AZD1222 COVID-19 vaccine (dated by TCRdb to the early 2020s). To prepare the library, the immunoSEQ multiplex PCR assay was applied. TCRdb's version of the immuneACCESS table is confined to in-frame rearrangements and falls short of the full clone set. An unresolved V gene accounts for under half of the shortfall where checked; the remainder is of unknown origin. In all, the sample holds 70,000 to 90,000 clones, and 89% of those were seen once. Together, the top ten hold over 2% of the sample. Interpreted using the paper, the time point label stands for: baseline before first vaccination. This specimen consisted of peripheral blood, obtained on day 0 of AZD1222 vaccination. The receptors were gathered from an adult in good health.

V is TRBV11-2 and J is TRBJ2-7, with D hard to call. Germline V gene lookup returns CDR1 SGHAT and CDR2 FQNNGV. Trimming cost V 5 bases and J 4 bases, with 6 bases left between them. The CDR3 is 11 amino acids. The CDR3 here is CASSLQYEQYF. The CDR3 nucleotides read TGTGCCAGCAGCCTACAATACGAGCAGTACTTC.

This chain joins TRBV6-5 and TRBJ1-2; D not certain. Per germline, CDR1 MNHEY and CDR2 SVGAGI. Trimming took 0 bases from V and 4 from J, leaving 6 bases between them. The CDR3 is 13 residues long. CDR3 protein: CASSYSGTYGYTF. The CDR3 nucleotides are TGTGCCAGCAGTTACTCAGGAACCTATGGCTACACCTTC.

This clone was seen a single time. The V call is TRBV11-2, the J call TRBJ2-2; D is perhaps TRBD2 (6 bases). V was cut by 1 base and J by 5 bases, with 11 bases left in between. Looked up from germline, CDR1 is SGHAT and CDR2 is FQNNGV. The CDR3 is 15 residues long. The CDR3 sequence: CASSLVPLATGELFF. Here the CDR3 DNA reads TGTGCCAGCAGCTTAGTCCCACTAGCTACCGGGGAGCTGTTTTTT.

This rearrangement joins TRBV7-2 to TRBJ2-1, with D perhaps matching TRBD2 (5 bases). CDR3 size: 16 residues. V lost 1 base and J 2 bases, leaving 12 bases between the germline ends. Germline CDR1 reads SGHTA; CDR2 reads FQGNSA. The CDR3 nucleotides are TGTGCCAGCAGCTTAGGTTCCGCGGGTGCCTACAATGAGCAGTTCTTC. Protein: CASSLGSAGAYNEQFF.

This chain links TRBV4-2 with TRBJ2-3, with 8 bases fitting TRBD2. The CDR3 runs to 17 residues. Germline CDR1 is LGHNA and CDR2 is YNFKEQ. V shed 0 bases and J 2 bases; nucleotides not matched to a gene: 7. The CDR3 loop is CASSQDVPGGPTDTQYF. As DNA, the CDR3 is TGTGCCAGCAGCCAAGATGTTCCGGGAGGGCCCACAGATACGCAGTATTTT.

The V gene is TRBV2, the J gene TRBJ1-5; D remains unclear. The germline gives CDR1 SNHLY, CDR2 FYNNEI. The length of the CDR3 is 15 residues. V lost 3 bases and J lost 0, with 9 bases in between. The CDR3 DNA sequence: TGTGCCAGCAGTGATCGGCAGTTTAGCAATCAGCCCCAGCATTTT. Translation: CASSDRQFSNQPQHF.

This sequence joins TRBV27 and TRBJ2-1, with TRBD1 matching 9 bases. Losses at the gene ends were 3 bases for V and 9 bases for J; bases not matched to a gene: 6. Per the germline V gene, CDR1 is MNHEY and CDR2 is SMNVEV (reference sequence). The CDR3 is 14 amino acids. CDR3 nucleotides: TGTGCCAGCAGTTTCGGACAGGGGAGTGGTGAGCAGTTCTTC. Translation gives CASSFGQGSGEQFF.

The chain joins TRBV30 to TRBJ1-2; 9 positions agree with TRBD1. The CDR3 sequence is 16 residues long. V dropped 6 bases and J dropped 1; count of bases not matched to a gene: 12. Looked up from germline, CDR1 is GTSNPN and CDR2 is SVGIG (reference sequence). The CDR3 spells CACRRDRANNNYGYTF. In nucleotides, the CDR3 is TGTGCCTGCCGCCGGGACAGGGCCAATAATAACTATGGCTACACCTTC.

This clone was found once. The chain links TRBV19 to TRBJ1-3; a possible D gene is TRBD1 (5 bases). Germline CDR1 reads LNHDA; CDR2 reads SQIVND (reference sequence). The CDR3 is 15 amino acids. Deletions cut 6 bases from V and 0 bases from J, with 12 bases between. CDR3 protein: CASREGPSSGNTIYF. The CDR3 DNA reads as TGTGCCAGTAGGGAGGGACCATCCTCTGGAAACACCATATATTTT.

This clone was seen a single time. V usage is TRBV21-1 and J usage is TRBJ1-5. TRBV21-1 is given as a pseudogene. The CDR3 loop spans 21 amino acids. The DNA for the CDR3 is TGTGCCAGCAGCAAAGAAGGTGGGAGCGGGACGAGCAAGACGAGCAATCAGCCCCAGCATTTT. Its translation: CASSKEGGSGTSKTSNQPQHF.

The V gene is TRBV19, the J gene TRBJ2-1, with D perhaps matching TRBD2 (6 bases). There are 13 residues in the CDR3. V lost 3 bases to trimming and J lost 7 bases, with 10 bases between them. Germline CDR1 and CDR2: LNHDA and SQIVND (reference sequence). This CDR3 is CASSISGRNEQFF. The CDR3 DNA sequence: TGTGCCAGTAGTATTTCGGGGAGGAATGAGCAGTTCTTC.

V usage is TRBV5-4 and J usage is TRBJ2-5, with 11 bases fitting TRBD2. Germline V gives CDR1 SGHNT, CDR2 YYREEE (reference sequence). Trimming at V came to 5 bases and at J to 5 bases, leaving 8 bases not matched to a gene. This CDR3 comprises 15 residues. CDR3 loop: CASSPGLAGQETQYF. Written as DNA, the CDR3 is TGTGCCAGCAGTCCTGGACTAGCGGGTCAGGAGACCCAGTACTTC.

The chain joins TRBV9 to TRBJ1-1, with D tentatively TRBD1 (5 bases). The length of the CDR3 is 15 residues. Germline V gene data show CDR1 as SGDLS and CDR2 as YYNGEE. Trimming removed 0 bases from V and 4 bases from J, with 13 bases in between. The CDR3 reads CASSVEPGGGTEAFF. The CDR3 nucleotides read TGTGCCAGCAGCGTAGAACCGGGCGGGGGCACTGAAGCTTTCTTT.

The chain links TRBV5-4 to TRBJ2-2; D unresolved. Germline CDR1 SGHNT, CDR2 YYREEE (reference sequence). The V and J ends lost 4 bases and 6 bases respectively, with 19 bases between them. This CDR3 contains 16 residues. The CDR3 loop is CASSGADLGRAGELFF. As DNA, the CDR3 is TGTGCCAGCAGCGGCGCCGACCTCGGTCGGGCCGGGGAGCTGTTTTTT.

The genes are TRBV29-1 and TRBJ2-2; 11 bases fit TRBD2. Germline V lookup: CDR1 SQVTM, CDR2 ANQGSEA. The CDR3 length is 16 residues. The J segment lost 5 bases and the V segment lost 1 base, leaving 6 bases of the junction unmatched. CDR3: CSVEVASGGFTGELFF. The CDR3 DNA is TGCAGCGTTGAAGTTGCTAGCGGGGGGTTTACCGGGGAGCTGTTTTTT.

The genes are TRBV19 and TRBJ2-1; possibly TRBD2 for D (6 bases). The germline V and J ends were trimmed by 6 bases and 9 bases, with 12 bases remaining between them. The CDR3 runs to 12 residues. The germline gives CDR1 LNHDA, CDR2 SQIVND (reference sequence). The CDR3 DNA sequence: TGTGCCAGTAGGACACCCGGGGGTGAGCAGTTCTTC. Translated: CASRTPGGEQFF.

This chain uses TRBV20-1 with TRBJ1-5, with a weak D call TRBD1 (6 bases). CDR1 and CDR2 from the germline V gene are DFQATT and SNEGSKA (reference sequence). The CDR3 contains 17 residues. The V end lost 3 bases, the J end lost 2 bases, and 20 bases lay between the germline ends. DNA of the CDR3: TGCAGTGCTAGTCCAAGGGAGGGGGTTCTTGGCAATCAGCCCCAGCATTTT. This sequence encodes CSASPREGVLGNQPQHF.

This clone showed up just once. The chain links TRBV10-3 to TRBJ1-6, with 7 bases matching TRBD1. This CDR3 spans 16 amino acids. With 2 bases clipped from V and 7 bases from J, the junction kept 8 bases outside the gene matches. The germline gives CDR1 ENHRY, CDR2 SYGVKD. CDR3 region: CAISEGPGTENSPLHF. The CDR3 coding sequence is TGTGCCATCAGTGAGGGACCCGGGACAGAAAATTCACCCCTCCACTTT.

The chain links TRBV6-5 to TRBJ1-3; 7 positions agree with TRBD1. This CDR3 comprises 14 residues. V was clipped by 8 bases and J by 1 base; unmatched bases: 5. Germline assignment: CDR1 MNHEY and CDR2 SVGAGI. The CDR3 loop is CASGEQGSGNTIYF. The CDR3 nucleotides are TGTGCCAGCGGGGAACAGGGGTCTGGAAACACCATATATTTT.

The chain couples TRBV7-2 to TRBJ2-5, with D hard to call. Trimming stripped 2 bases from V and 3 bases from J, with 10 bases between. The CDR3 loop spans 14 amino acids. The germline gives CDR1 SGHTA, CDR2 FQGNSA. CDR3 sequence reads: CASSLRRLKETQYF. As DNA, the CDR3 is TGTGCCAGCAGCTTAAGGCGGCTAAAAGAGACCCAGTACTTC.

For the CDR3, the DNA is TGTGCCAGCAGGGCACAGGGGGGCACAGATACGCAGTATTTT. It yields the protein CASRAQGGTDTQYF. This chain connects TRBV6-5 to TRBJ2-3, with TRBD1 matching 8 bases. CDR1 is MNHEY and CDR2 is SVGAGI in the germline V gene. The CDR3 consists of 14 residues. V lost 6 bases and J lost 1; bases outside the gene matches: 3.

This CDR3 is CAIAGGSSGALQETQYF. The CDR3 DNA reads TGTGCCATCGCAGGAGGGAGTAGCGGGGCCCTCCAAGAGACCCAGTACTTC. The rearrangement links TRBV10-3 to TRBJ2-5; 8 bases are a match to TRBD2. Germline lookup yields CDR1 ENHRY and CDR2 SYGVKD. This CDR3 has 17 amino acids. V was pared by 8 bases and J by 1 base, with 15 bases of the junction left unmatched.

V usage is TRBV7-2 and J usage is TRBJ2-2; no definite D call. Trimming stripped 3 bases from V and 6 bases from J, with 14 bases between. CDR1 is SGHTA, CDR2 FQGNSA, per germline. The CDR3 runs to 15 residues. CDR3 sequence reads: CASSLTAPLAGELFF. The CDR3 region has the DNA TGTGCCAGCAGCTTGACGGCACCGTTGGCCGGGGAGCTGTTTTTT.

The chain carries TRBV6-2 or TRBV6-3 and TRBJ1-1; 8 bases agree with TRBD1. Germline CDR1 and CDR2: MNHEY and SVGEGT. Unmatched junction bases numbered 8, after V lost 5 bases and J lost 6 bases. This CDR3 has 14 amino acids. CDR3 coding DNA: TGTGCCAGCAGTAGGACAGGGTTCGGCTCTGAAGCTTTCTTT. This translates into CASSRTGFGSEAFF.

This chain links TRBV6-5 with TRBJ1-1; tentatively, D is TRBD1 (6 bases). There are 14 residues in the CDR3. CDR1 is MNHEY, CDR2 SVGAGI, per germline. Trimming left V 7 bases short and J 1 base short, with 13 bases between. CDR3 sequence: CASNLQGPNTEAFF. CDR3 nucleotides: TGTGCCAGCAACCTACAGGGCCCGAACACTGAAGCTTTCTTT.